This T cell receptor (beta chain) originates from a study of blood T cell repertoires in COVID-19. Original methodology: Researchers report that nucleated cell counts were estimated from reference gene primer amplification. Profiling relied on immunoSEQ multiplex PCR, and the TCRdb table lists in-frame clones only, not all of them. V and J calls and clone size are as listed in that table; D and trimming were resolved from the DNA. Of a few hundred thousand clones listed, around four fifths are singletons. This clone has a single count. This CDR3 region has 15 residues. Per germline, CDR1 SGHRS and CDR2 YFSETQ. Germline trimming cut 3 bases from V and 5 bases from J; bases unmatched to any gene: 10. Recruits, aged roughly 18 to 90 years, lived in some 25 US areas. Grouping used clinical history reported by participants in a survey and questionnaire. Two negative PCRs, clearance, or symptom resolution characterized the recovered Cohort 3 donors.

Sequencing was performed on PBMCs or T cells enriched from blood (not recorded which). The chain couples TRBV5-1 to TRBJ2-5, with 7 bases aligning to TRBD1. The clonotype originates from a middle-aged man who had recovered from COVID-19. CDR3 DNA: TGCGCCAGCAGCTCACCCGGGACAGTAGGGGAGACCCAGTACTTC. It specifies CASSSPGTVGETQYF.